The following is a T cell receptor beta chain sequence with its context. These data come from a study of blood T cell repertoires in COVID-19. Whole-study context: Sample material is recorded as cDNA or gDNA derived from T cells, B-cell-depleted T cells, or PBMCs.

The Seattle patients, enrolled during active infection, were followed longitudinally. Germline CDR1 reads LNHDA; CDR2 reads SQIVND (reference sequence). Trimming stripped 5 bases from V and 4 bases from J, with 15 bases between. CDR3 size: 15 residues. Original data processing: Cell counts per sample came from amplifying reference gene primers. Sequencing used immunoSEQ multiplex PCR; TCRdb keeps in-frame clones, though not all of them. V and J calls and clone size are copied from that table; D and trimming were computed from the DNA. The data show just under 350,000 clones, 87% seen once. Sequenced sample: peripheral blood. The receptor was derived from a woman in her 50s with COVID-19, enrolled during active disease. V gene TRBV19 combines with J gene TRBJ1-5; D is possibly TRBD1 (5 bases). The CDR3 DNA is TGTGCCAGTAGTGTCAACGGGGGAGTAAATCAGCCCCAGCATTTT. This gives the protein CASSVNGGVNQPQHF.